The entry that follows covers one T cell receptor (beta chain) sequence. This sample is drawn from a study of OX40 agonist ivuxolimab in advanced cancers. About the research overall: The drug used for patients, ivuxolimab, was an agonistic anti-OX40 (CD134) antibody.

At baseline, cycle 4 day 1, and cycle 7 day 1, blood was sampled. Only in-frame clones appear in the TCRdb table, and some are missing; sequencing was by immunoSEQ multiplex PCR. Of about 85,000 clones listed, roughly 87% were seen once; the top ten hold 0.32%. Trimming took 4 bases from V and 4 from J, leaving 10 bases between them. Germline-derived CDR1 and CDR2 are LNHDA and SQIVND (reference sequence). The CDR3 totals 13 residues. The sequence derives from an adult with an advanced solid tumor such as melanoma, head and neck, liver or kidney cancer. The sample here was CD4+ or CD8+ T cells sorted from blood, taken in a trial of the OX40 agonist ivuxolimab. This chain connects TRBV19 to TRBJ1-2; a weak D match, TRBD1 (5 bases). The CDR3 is CASSKRGAYGYTF. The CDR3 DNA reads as TGTGCCAGTAGTAAGCGGGGCGCCTATGGCTACACCTTC.